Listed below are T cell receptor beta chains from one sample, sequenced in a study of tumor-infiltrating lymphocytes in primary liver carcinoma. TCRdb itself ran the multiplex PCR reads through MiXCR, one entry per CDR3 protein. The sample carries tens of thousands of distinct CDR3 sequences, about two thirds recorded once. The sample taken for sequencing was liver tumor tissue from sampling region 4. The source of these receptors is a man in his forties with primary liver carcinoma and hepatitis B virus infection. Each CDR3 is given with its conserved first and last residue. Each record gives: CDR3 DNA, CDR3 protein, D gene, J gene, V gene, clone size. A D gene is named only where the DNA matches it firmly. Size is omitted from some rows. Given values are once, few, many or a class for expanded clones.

CDR3nt: TGTGCCAGCAGTGAAGAGAGGGGAAACACCATATATTTT
CDR3aa: CASSEERGNTIYF
d_gene: NA
j_gene: TRBJ1-3
v_gene: TRBV6-1
abundance: many

CDR3nt: TGCGCCAGCAGTTTGGGTGACTACGAATATGTGCAGTTCTTC
CDR3aa: CASSLGDYEYVQFF
d_gene: NA
j_gene: TRBJ2-1
v_gene: TRBV5-1
abundance: NA

CDR3nt: TGTGCCATCAGTGAGTCGTCAGGGGACTATGGCTGCACCTTC
CDR3aa: CAISESSGDYGCTF
d_gene: NA
j_gene: TRBJ1-2
v_gene: TRBV10-3
abundance: few

CDR3nt: TGTGCCAGCAGTGAAGTCCCCATTAGCTTACCCGGGAAGCTGTTTTTT
CDR3aa: CASSEVPISLPGKLFF
d_gene: NA
j_gene: TRBJ2-2
v_gene: TRBV6-1
abundance: NA

CDR3nt: TGTGCCAGCAGCCCCGGAGCGGGCGAGCAGTACTTC
CDR3aa: CASSPGAGEQYF
d_gene: NA
j_gene: TRBJ2-7
v_gene: TRBV6-6
abundance: many

CDR3nt: TGTCCCAGCAGTTCAGGCGGGAGTGAGTCCTACGAGCAGTACTTC
CDR3aa: CPSSSGGSESYEQYF
d_gene: TRBD2
j_gene: TRBJ2-7
v_gene: TRBV12-3/TRBV12-4
abundance: few

CDR3nt: TGTGCCAGCAGTTACTCGAGACCCAGCTCTGGAAACACCATATATTTT
CDR3aa: CASSYSRPSSGNTIYF
d_gene: NA
j_gene: TRBJ1-3
v_gene: TRBV6-5
abundance: many

CDR3nt: TGTAGCGTTAAAGGAGACAATCAGCCTCAGCATTTT
CDR3aa: CSVKGDNQPQHF
d_gene: NA
j_gene: TRBJ1-5
v_gene: TRBV29-1
abundance: NA

CDR3nt: TGCGCCAGCAGCCAAGCAGTTTCCTACGAGCAGTACTTC
CDR3aa: CASSQAVSYEQYF
d_gene: NA
j_gene: TRBJ2-7
v_gene: TRBV4-3
abundance: many

CDR3nt: TGCGCCATCAGTGTGTATGAGGGCGATCAGCACCAGCATTTT
CDR3aa: CAISVYEGDQHQHF
d_gene: NA
j_gene: TRBJ1-5
v_gene: TRBV10-3
abundance: few

CDR3nt: TGTATCAGCAGCCTCGGACAAGGGGCAAACTATGGCTACACCTTC
CDR3aa: CISSLGQGANYGYTF
d_gene: NA
j_gene: TRBJ1-2
v_gene: TRBV12-3/TRBV12-4
abundance: NA

CDR3nt: TGTGACAGCAGTTTAGGGCTAGTCGGCTACGAGCAGTACTTC
CDR3aa: CDSSLGLVGYEQYF
d_gene: NA
j_gene: TRBJ2-7
v_gene: TRBV12-3/TRBV12-4
abundance: NA

CDR3nt: TGCAGCGTTGAAGATCTTACGTCGGGGTTGCGGGGCTATGACTACACCTTC
CDR3aa: CSVEDLTSGLRGYDYTF
d_gene: NA
j_gene: TRBJ1-2
v_gene: TRBV29-1
abundance: once

CDR3nt: TGTGCCAGCAGCCTGGTGAGGGACTCTGGGGCCAACCTCCTGACTTTC
CDR3aa: CASSLVRDSGANLLTF
d_gene: NA
j_gene: TRBJ2-6
v_gene: TRBV5-6
abundance: NA

CDR3nt: TGCGCCAGCAACCAGGGGCAGGGGGCATTATACGAGCAGTACTTC
CDR3aa: CASNQGQGALYEQYF
d_gene: TRBD1
j_gene: TRBJ2-7
v_gene: TRBV10-2
abundance: once

CDR3nt: TGCGCCAGCAGTGAACAGGCCTATAGCAACCAGCCCCAGCACTTT
CDR3aa: CASSEQAYSNQPQHF
d_gene: NA
j_gene: TRBJ1-5
v_gene: TRBV10-2
abundance: NA

CDR3nt: TGTGTCAGCAACTCCGGGATAGGGGTGACCGGGGAGCTGTTTTTT
CDR3aa: CVSNSGIGVTGELFF
d_gene: NA
j_gene: TRBJ2-2
v_gene: TRBV5-6
abundance: NA

CDR3nt: TGTGCCAGCGGCCTTAGCGGGATGAACACCGGGGAGCTGTTTTTT
CDR3aa: CASGLSGMNTGELFF
d_gene: TRBD2
j_gene: TRBJ2-2
v_gene: TRBV11-1
abundance: NA

CDR3nt: TGTGCCAGTAGTAAAACCGGGACGCGGGGTGAAGCTTTCTTT
CDR3aa: CASSKTGTRGEAFF
d_gene: NA
j_gene: TRBJ1-1
v_gene: TRBV19
abundance: NA

CDR3nt: TGTGCCGGCAGCTTTGACCAACAAGAGACCCAGTACTTC
CDR3aa: CAGSFDQQETQYF
d_gene: NA
j_gene: TRBJ2-5
v_gene: TRBV5-6
abundance: NA

CDR3nt: TGTGCCACCGGTGAAGCGCAGGGGAGGCAGTTCTTC
CDR3aa: CATGEAQGRQFF
d_gene: NA
j_gene: TRBJ2-1
v_gene: TRBV6-1
abundance: NA

CDR3nt: TGTGCCAGCAGAGCAGCAGGGGTTCAGCCCCAGCATTTT
CDR3aa: CASRAAGVQPQHF
d_gene: NA
j_gene: TRBJ1-5
v_gene: TRBV14
abundance: NA

CDR3nt: TGTGCCAGCAGCTTAGGGACTCCTAATTACAATGAGCAGTTCTTC
CDR3aa: CASSLGTPNYNEQFF
d_gene: NA
j_gene: TRBJ2-1
v_gene: TRBV7-8
abundance: many

CDR3nt: TGTGCCGTGTCATGTCCTCCCAACTATGGCTACACCTTC
CDR3aa: CAVSCPPNYGYTF
d_gene: NA
j_gene: TRBJ1-2
v_gene: TRBV6-5
abundance: NA

CDR3nt: TGTGCCAGCAGCGCCACTAGTGCCCAATTCTCCTACGAGCAGTACTTC
CDR3aa: CASSATSAQFSYEQYF
d_gene: NA
j_gene: TRBJ2-7
v_gene: TRBV2
abundance: NA

CDR3nt: TGTGCCAGCAGTTACTGGACAGGGAAAACTGAAAAACCATTTTTT
CDR3aa: CASSYWTGKTEKPFF
d_gene: TRBD1
j_gene: TRBJ1-4
v_gene: TRBV6-5
abundance: once

CDR3nt: TGTGCCAGCAGCCCGCCGGATGGTCAGGGGAGAGCCAAAAACATTCAGTACTTC
CDR3aa: CASSPPDGQGRAKNIQYF
d_gene: NA
j_gene: TRBJ2-4
v_gene: TRBV9
abundance: many

CDR3nt: TGTGCCAGCAGTACCGCGGGGCCAAAGGGTGCGCAGTATTTT
CDR3aa: CASSTAGPKGAQYF
d_gene: NA
j_gene: TRBJ2-3
v_gene: TRBV11-2
abundance: NA

CDR3nt: TGCAGCGTTGAACATGAGGACAATGAGCAGTTCTTC
CDR3aa: CSVEHEDNEQFF
d_gene: NA
j_gene: TRBJ2-1
v_gene: TRBV29-1
abundance: NA

CDR3nt: TGTGCCAGCAGCCAGGACAGGGGAAACATCATATATTTT
CDR3aa: CASSQDRGNIIYF
d_gene: TRBD1
j_gene: TRBJ1-3
v_gene: TRBV4-3
abundance: few

CDR3nt: TGTGCCAGCAGCCCACTTATCGAAGCTCTCTTT
CDR3aa: CASSPLIEALF
d_gene: NA
j_gene: TRBJ1-1
v_gene: TRBV7-9
abundance: NA

CDR3nt: TGTGCCAGCAGCTTCGATCTAGCGGCCGGCAATGAGCAGTTCTTC
CDR3aa: CASSFDLAAGNEQFF
d_gene: TRBD2
j_gene: TRBJ2-1
v_gene: TRBV7-9
abundance: NA

CDR3nt: TGTGCCAGCAGTATGTTCGGGACTAGTGAGGCGAACACCGGGGAGCTGTTTTTT
CDR3aa: CASSMFGTSEANTGELFF
d_gene: TRBD2
j_gene: TRBJ2-2
v_gene: TRBV6-6
abundance: few

CDR3nt: TGTACCAGCAGTGTGACAGGGGGGCGCGAGCGGTACTTC
CDR3aa: CTSSVTGGRERYF
d_gene: TRBD1
j_gene: TRBJ2-7
v_gene: TRBV6-1
abundance: NA

CDR3nt: TGCAGCGTGAGAGCAGGGGGTTTCAATCAGTCCCAGCATTTT
CDR3aa: CSVRAGGFNQSQHF
d_gene: TRBD1
j_gene: TRBJ1-5
v_gene: TRBV29-1
abundance: NA

CDR3nt: TGTGCCAGCAGTTGGAGGGATGAGCAGCTCTTC
CDR3aa: CASSWRDEQLF
d_gene: NA
j_gene: TRBJ2-1
v_gene: TRBV6-2/TRBV6-3
abundance: NA

CDR3nt: TGTGCCTGGAGTGTCGGGTGGAATGTTACCAACGGCTACACCTTC
CDR3aa: CAWSVGWNVTNGYTF
d_gene: NA
j_gene: TRBJ1-2
v_gene: TRBV30
abundance: NA

CDR3nt: TGTGCCAGCAGTTACCGTCCCAGGACACGGTTGGAGCAGTTCTTC
CDR3aa: CASSYRPRTRLEQFF
d_gene: NA
j_gene: TRBJ2-1
v_gene: TRBV6-5
abundance: NA

CDR3nt: TGTGCCACCTATAGCGGGACCAACACCGGGGAGCTGTTTTTT
CDR3aa: CATYSGTNTGELFF
d_gene: TRBD2
j_gene: TRBJ2-2
v_gene: TRBV19
abundance: NA

CDR3nt: TGTGCCAGCAGTTCCGGACTAGCGTTAGGCTCCTACAAGCAGTACTTC
CDR3aa: CASSSGLALGSYKQYF
d_gene: TRBD2
j_gene: TRBJ2-7
v_gene: TRBV28
abundance: NA

CDR3nt: TGTGCCAGCAGCTTAGGGTCCGGGATCACTGGCGAGCAGCACTTC
CDR3aa: CASSLGSGITGEQHF
d_gene: NA
j_gene: TRBJ2-7
v_gene: TRBV11-2
abundance: NA

CDR3nt: TGTGCCAGCTGCTTGACTAGCGGGAAACCCAACGAGCAGTTCTTC
CDR3aa: CASCLTSGKPNEQFF
d_gene: TRBD2
j_gene: TRBJ2-1
v_gene: TRBV7-3
abundance: NA

CDR3nt: TGTACCAGCGGGGGTACAGGGGGCTTCGGGGAGACCCAGTACTTC
CDR3aa: CTSGGTGGFGETQYF
d_gene: NA
j_gene: TRBJ2-5
v_gene: TRBV6-6
abundance: NA

CDR3nt: TGTGCTAGCAGCCAAGATAGGCTAGTAAGTGCCGAGCAGTACTTC
CDR3aa: CASSQDRLVSAEQYF
d_gene: NA
j_gene: TRBJ2-7
v_gene: TRBV4-2
abundance: once

CDR3nt: TGTGCCAGCAGTGAACAGGGTCACAATGAGCTGTTCTTC
CDR3aa: CASSEQGHNELFF
d_gene: NA
j_gene: TRBJ2-1
v_gene: TRBV6-1
abundance: NA

CDR3nt: TGCACCAGCAGGCCCGGACAGGCAGCATCCTTTTATGAGCAGTACTTC
CDR3aa: CTSRPGQAASFYEQYF
d_gene: TRBD1
j_gene: TRBJ2-7
v_gene: TRBV6-5
abundance: NA

CDR3nt: TGCAGTGCTAGCCGGCCGGGGGGAACAGATACGCAGTATTTT
CDR3aa: CSASRPGGTDTQYF
d_gene: TRBD2
j_gene: TRBJ2-3
v_gene: TRBV20-1
abundance: few

CDR3nt: TGTACCAACAGAGAGAGGGACACCACCTATGGCTACATCTTC
CDR3aa: CTNRERDTTYGYIF
d_gene: NA
j_gene: TRBJ1-2
v_gene: TRBV11-2
abundance: once

CDR3nt: TGTGCCAGCAGTTTATGGGGTGGTGCGGACATAGTCAAAAACATTCAATACTTC
CDR3aa: CASSLWGGADIVKNIQYF
d_gene: NA
j_gene: TRBJ2-4
v_gene: TRBV12-3/TRBV12-4
abundance: NA

CDR3nt: TGTAGCGTTCAGCTGGGGACCCAAGAGACCCAGTACTTC
CDR3aa: CSVQLGTQETQYF
d_gene: NA
j_gene: TRBJ2-5
v_gene: TRBV29-1
abundance: NA

CDR3nt: TGTGCCAGCAGTTATCACCGGGACAGTTTAGTTACAGATACACAGTATTTT
CDR3aa: CASSYHRDSLVTDTQYF
d_gene: TRBD1
j_gene: TRBJ2-3
v_gene: TRBV12-3/TRBV12-4
abundance: NA

CDR3nt: TGCGGGACTAGCGGGAGTTTGGAGACCCAGTACTTC
CDR3aa: CGTSGSLETQYF
d_gene: TRBD2
j_gene: TRBJ2-5
v_gene: TRBV20-1
abundance: many

CDR3nt: TGTGCCAGCAGTGACAGACGGGGTTCTGGGGCCAATGTCATGACTTTC
CDR3aa: CASSDRRGSGANVMTF
d_gene: NA
j_gene: TRBJ2-6
v_gene: TRBV6-1
abundance: NA